This TCR beta chain was sequenced during a study of shared clonotypes between healthy human individuals. At the level of the study: Donor ages ranged 18 to 49 years: a couple of women, a few men.

Germline V lookup: CDR1 SGHKS, CDR2 YYEKEE (reference sequence). CDR3 length equals 16 residues. With V trimmed by 5 bases and J by 3 bases, 10 bases remained unmatched. Broader study findings: Rarefaction showed sorted-subset sequencing was incomplete despite large depth.

Worth noting for this clone: Its target is unknown.

Evenly divided among several immunoSEQ plates was the genomic DNA of each subset. Method: immunoSEQ multiplex PCR; TCRdb's copy keeps in-frame clones and lacks some. The repertoire consists of about 360,000 clones, with 73% occurring once and the leading ten covering roughly a tenth. Sequenced: memory CD4+ T cells sorted from blood. Subset described: CD45RA-negative fraction. The J gene is TRBJ2-1, the V gene TRBV5-5; 8 nucleotides match TRBD1. The source of this sequence is a man aged 25 to 40 in good health. The CDR3 protein is CASSPTGGLVYNEQFF. The CDR3, as DNA: TGTGCCAGCAGTCCTACAGGGGGGCTCGTCTACAATGAGCAGTTCTTC.